Below are 30 T cell receptor beta chains sequenced from a single sample in a study of CD8 T cells in ankylosing spondylitis. TCRdb processed the 5' RACE reads anew with MiXCR; each CDR3 protein has one entry. The sample yields fewer than 500,000 distinct CDR3 sequences, roughly a quarter seen once. No antigens are known for them. General study points: Ankylosing spondylitis blood appeared to be characterized by a TCR beta motif of 8 or 9 highly homologous variants.

The sample comprised blood, either unsorted or a sorted T cell fraction (not recorded which). These TCRs come from a male donor with ankylosing spondylitis.

This clonotype was found a few times. The J gene is TRBJ2-3, the V gene TRBV5-1; 8 nucleotides agree with TRBD1. The CDR3 runs 15 residues. Germline CDR1 reads SGHRS; CDR2 reads YFSETQ. Trimming cost V 0 bases and J 3 bases; bases outside gene matches: 3. This CDR3 reads CASSLVNRGTDTQYF. CDR3 bases: TGCGCCAGCAGCTTGGTTAACAGGGGGACAGATACGCAGTATTTT.

The rearrangement links TRBV5-1 to TRBJ2-7; no clear D. The germline CDR1 and CDR2 sequences are SGHRS and YFSETQ. Trimming cost V 2 bases and J 7 bases, with 16 bases left between them. This CDR3 has 14 residues. The CDR3 protein is CASSFGSGTQEQYF. The CDR3 nucleotides are TGCGCCAGCAGCTTTGGTTCTGGTACTCAGGAGCAGTACTTC. The complete variable domain, with remaining parts taken from reference TRBV5-1 and TRBJ2-7, reads KAGVTQTPRYLIKTRGQQVTLSCSPISGHRSVSWYQQTPGQGLQFLFEYFSETQRNKGNFPGRFSGRQFSNSRSEMNVSTLELGDSALYLCASSFGSGTQEQYFGPGTRLTVT.

There are a few counts of this clonotype. The V gene is TRBV11-2, the J gene TRBJ2-3; 10 bases are a match to TRBD1. Germline V CDR1 and CDR2: SGHAT, FQNNGV. The CDR3 extends over 15 amino acids. V was clipped by 1 base and J by 4 bases; unmatched bases: 2. The CDR3 spells CASSLGGQGADTQYF. The CDR3 nucleotides read TGTGCCAGCAGCTTAGGTGGACAGGGGGCAGATACGCAGTATTTT. Complete variable domain (other parts from reference TRBV11-2 and TRBJ2-3): EAGVAQSPRYKIIEKRQSVAFWCNPISGHATLYWYQQILGQGPKLLIQFQNNGVVDDSQLPKDRFSAERLKGVDSTLKIQPAKLEDSAVYLCASSLGGQGADTQYFGPGTRLTVL.

This clonotype was observed a handful of times. The chain is built from TRBV27 and TRBJ2-2, with TRBD1 as a possible D gene (5 bases). V was pared by 8 bases and J by 1 base, with 8 bases between. CDR3 length: 13 amino acids. Germline CDR1 MNHEY, CDR2 SMNVEV (reference sequence). As DNA, the CDR3 is TGTGCCAGCCACAGGTTGAACACCGGGGAGCTGTTTTTT. It codes for CASHRLNTGELFF.

The rearrangement joins TRBV7-2 to TRBJ1-1, with 7 bases lining up with TRBD1. This CDR3 region has 13 residues. Germline CDR1 SGHTA, CDR2 FQGNSA. Unmatched junction bases numbered 2, after V lost 5 bases and J lost 2 bases. DNA for the CDR3: TGTGCCAGCAGCCGGGACAGCAACACTGAAGCTTTCTTT. Translated: CASSRDSNTEAFF. The full variable domain, its missing parts supplied by reference TRBV7-2 and TRBJ1-1, is GAGVSQSPSNKVTEKGKDVELRCDPISGHTALYWYRQSLGQGLEFLIYFQGNSAPDKSGLPSDRFSAERTGGSVSTLTIQRTQQEDSAVYLCASSRDSNTEAFFGQGTRLTVV.

This clonotype was recorded a few times. CDR3 residues: CASSLGGIIGEQYV. The CDR3 nucleotides are TGTGCCAGCAGCTTGGGGGGGATTATTGGCGAGCAGTACGTC. The V and J genes are TRBV11-2 and TRBJ2-7; 7 bases map to TRBD2. The length of the CDR3 is 14 residues. Germline V gene lookup returns CDR1 SGHAT and CDR2 FQNNGV. With 3 bases clipped from V and 6 bases from J, the junction kept 8 bases outside the gene matches.

V is TRBV5-1 and J is TRBJ1-1; possibly TRBD1 for D (6 bases). V gave up 4 bases and J gave up 5 bases, with 15 bases separating them. The germline CDR1 and CDR2 sequences are SGHRS and YFSETQ. The CDR3 runs 14 residues. The CDR3 coding sequence is TGCGCCAGCAGCCCCACACAGGGAGATACTGAAGCTTTCTTT. It is translated as CASSPTQGDTEAFF. Full variable domain (missing parts from reference TRBV5-1 and TRBJ1-1): KAGVTQTPRYLIKTRGQQVTLSCSPISGHRSVSWYQQTPGQGLQFLFEYFSETQRNKGNFPGRFSGRQFSNSRSEMNVSTLELGDSALYLCASSPTQGDTEAFFGQGTRLTVV.

This clonotype was seen more than once but under ten times. The chain links TRBV10-3 to TRBJ2-1, with TRBD2 matching 10 bases. Germline CDR1 and CDR2: ENHRY and SYGVKD. The CDR3 sequence is 17 residues long. The V and J ends lost 2 bases and 4 bases, in that order; junction bases with no gene match: 8. The DNA for the CDR3 is TGTGCCATCAGTGAGGAGGCTAGCGGGAGAATTTACAATGAGCAGTTCTTC. Translated, it gives CAISEEASGRIYNEQFF.

This clonotype was found a few times. The chain carries TRBV20-1 and TRBJ1-4; D is unresolved. The CDR3 is 13 residues long. CDR1 is DFQATT and CDR2 is SNEGSKA in the germline V gene (reference sequence). Deletions cut 5 bases from V and 1 base from J, with 8 bases between. The CDR3 DNA follows: TGCAGTGCTTCCGACGGAACTAATGAAAAACTGTTTTTT. This encodes CSASDGTNEKLFF.

The V gene is TRBV20-1, the J gene TRBJ2-7, with D hard to call. Germline V gene lookup returns CDR1 DFQATT and CDR2 SNEGSKA (reference sequence). Trimming took off 1 base at V and 3 bases at J, with 13 bases between the two ends. The CDR3 runs to 14 residues. The CDR3 bases are TGCAGTGCTAGAGGGAGAGTAGTTAGCTACGAGCAGTACTTC. Protein: CSARGRVVSYEQYF.

The chain uses TRBV7-8 and TRBJ2-5, with 8 bases matching TRBD2. V was pared by 6 bases and J by 1 base, with 7 bases of the junction left unmatched. The CDR3 contains 15 residues. The V gene's germline CDR1 is SGHVS and CDR2 FQNEAQ. The CDR3 region has the DNA TGTGCCAGCAGTAAAATAGCGGGACCCCAAGAGACCCAGTACTTC. It specifies CASSKIAGPQETQYF.

The chain joins TRBV20-1 to TRBJ2-5; 7 bases fit TRBD2. V trimming: 3 bases; J trimming: 9 bases; junction bases outside the gene matches: 10. The CDR3 loop spans 13 amino acids. Germline V gene data show CDR1 as DFQATT and CDR2 as SNEGSKA (reference sequence). CDR3 nucleotides: TGCAGTGCTAGGGTTCAGGCGGGGGTTCCCCAGTACTTC. It codes for CSARVQAGVPQYF.

The chain uses TRBV10-3 and TRBJ1-5, with D perhaps TRBD1 (6 bases). With 6 bases removed from V and 6 bases from J, the gap between germline ends came to 9 bases. The germline gives CDR1 ENHRY, CDR2 SYGVKD. This CDR3 region has 12 residues. The CDR3 here is CAIRGDTQPQHF. The DNA for the CDR3 is TGTGCCATCAGAGGGGACACTCAGCCCCAGCATTTT.

This chain connects TRBV3-1 to TRBJ2-3, with D possibly TRBD2 on 6 matching bases. The CDR3 length is 18 residues. V was clipped by 3 bases and J by 2 bases, with 21 bases between them. Germline loops: CDR1 LGHDT, CDR2 YNNKEL (reference sequence). The CDR3 sequence is CASSHTLGGAPNTDTQYF. CDR3 DNA: TGTGCCAGCAGCCACACTCTAGGCGGGGCCCCTAACACAGATACGCAGTATTTT.

The rearrangement uses TRBV3-1 and TRBJ2-3; no clear D. The CDR3 extends over 14 amino acids. Germline V gives CDR1 LGHDT, CDR2 YNNKEL (reference sequence). V gave up 0 bases and J gave up 1 base, with 5 bases separating them. The CDR3 DNA is TGTGCCAGCAGCCAAGAGCCGGGCACAGATACGCAGTATTTT. Amino acids: CASSQEPGTDTQYF.

The genes are TRBV10-2 and TRBJ1-2; tentative D call: TRBD1 (6 bases). The germline V and J ends were trimmed by 6 bases and 5 bases, with 16 bases remaining between them. CDR3 length: 14 residues. Germline V gene sequence: CDR1 WSHSY, CDR2 SAAADI. CDR3 amino acids: CASSRQDGAYGYTF. For the CDR3, the DNA is TGCGCCAGCAGCAGACAGGATGGGGCTTATGGCTACACCTTC.

This clonotype was recorded many times. The chain joins TRBV7-9 to TRBJ2-1; 9 bases match TRBD2. V lost 1 base, J lost 3 bases, and 4 bases stayed unmatched. There are 16 residues in the CDR3. Germline lookup yields CDR1 SEHNR and CDR2 FQNEAQ (reference sequence). CDR3 DNA sequence: TGTGCCAGCAGCTTAGGGCTAGCGGGGAACTACAATGAGCAGTTCTTC. It is translated as CASSLGLAGNYNEQFF.

Ten or more counts support this clonotype. J is TRBJ2-7 and V is TRBV4-2, with D perhaps TRBD1 or TRBD2 (5 bases each). V gave up 1 base and J gave up 4 bases, with 14 bases separating them. The CDR3 consists of 15 residues. Germline CDR1 and CDR2: LGHNA and YNFKEQ. CDR3 protein: CASSQVGTFQYEQYF. The CDR3 coding sequence is TGTGCCAGCAGCCAAGTGGGGACCTTTCAATACGAGCAGTACTTC.

The chain carries TRBV5-1 and TRBJ2-3; D is uncertain. CDR3 size: 16 residues. Germline V gene sequence: CDR1 SGHRS, CDR2 YFSETQ. Trimming took 4 bases from V and 2 from J, leaving 17 bases between them. The CDR3 spells CASSDISGSHTDTQYF. In DNA, the CDR3 is TGCGCCAGCAGCGACATCTCGGGCTCCCACACAGATACGCAGTATTTT.

The chain links TRBV12-3 or TRBV12-4 to TRBJ1-1; 7 nucleotides align to TRBD1. The CDR3 has 13 amino acids. With 2 bases clipped from V and 4 bases from J, the junction kept 1 base outside the gene matches. The CDR3, as DNA: TGTGCCAGCAGTTTAAAGGGGGCCACTGAAGCTTTCTTT. Protein sequence: CASSLKGATEAFF.

The chain employs TRBV14 and TRBJ2-1; 7 bases map to TRBD2. V shed 4 bases, J shed 3 bases, and the junction held 3 bases outside the gene matches. Germline V lookup: CDR1 SGHDN, CDR2 FVKESK. This CDR3 is 14 amino acids long. The CDR3 coding sequence is TGTGCCAGCAGCCGCCGGGACTACTACAATGAGCAGTTCTTC. Protein: CASSRRDYYNEQFF.

This chain joins TRBV7-2 and TRBJ2-7; D gene ambiguous. The germline gives CDR1 SGHTA, CDR2 FQGNSA. The V gene lost 0 bases and the J gene lost 4 bases, with 4 bases spanning the gap. CDR3 length: 12 residues. The CDR3 nucleotides are TGTGCCAGCAGCTTAGCGTTGTACGAGCAGTACTTC. This codes for CASSLALYEQYF.

The chain carries TRBV7-2 and TRBJ2-5, with TRBD1 matching 10 bases. This CDR3 spans 16 amino acids. Trimming took 3 bases from V and 4 from J; bases not matched to a gene: 8. Germline lookup yields CDR1 SGHTA and CDR2 FQGNSA. This CDR3 reads CASSLGQGHLRETQYF. The CDR3 region has the DNA TGTGCCAGCAGCTTGGGACAGGGGCATCTCCGAGAGACCCAGTACTTC.

V gene TRBV11-2 combines with J gene TRBJ2-5; 7 bases match TRBD2. Trimming at V came to 2 bases and at J to 2 bases, leaving 2 bases not matched to a gene. There are 14 residues in the CDR3. Germline V gene data show CDR1 as SGHAT and CDR2 as FQNNGV. CDR3 loop: CASSLMGLQETQYF. The CDR3, as DNA: TGTGCCAGCAGCTTAATGGGACTACAAGAGACCCAGTACTTC.

This chain joins TRBV5-1 and TRBJ1-1; the match to TRBD1 covers 8 bases. Germline lookup yields CDR1 SGHRS and CDR2 YFSETQ. Trimming removed 4 bases from V and 0 bases from J; junction bases left unmatched: 5. The CDR3 length is 15 residues. The CDR3 DNA follows: TGCGCCAGCAGCAGGGGACAGGCTGTGAACACTGAAGCTTTCTTT. Translating gives CASSRGQAVNTEAFF. The full variable domain, in which reference TRBV5-1 and TRBJ1-1 provide the parts outside the CDR3, is KAGVTQTPRYLIKTRGQQVTLSCSPISGHRSVSWYQQTPGQGLQFLFEYFSETQRNKGNFPGRFSGRQFSNSRSEMNVSTLELGDSALYLCASSRGQAVNTEAFFGQGTRLTVV.

This clonotype has a handful of counts. The chain uses TRBV7-9 and TRBJ1-6, with TRBD1 matching over 7 bases. V was pared by 1 base and J by 7 bases, with 4 bases of the junction left unmatched. This CDR3 contains 15 residues. Germline V CDR1 and CDR2: SEHNR, FQNEAQ (reference sequence). CDR3 DNA: TGTGCCAGCAGCTTAGGGGGACAGCCAAATTCACCCCTCCACTTT. Its translation: CASSLGGQPNSPLHF.

This clonotype showed up just a few times. The chain has TRBV5-1 and TRBJ1-3, with D possibly matching TRBD1 (5 bases). V lost 1 base and J 7 bases, leaving 9 bases between the germline ends. CDR1 SGHRS and CDR2 YFSETQ come from the germline V gene. The CDR3 consists of 13 residues. CDR3 in DNA: TGCGCCAGCAGCTTGACCGGGGGGAACACCATATATTTT. Encoded protein: CASSLTGGNTIYF.

There are a few counts of this clonotype. The chain joins TRBV3-1 to TRBJ2-7, with D unclear. CDR3 length equals 15 residues. Germline-derived CDR1 and CDR2 are LGHDT and YNNKEL (reference sequence). The V and J ends lost 1 base and 1 base respectively, with 11 bases between them. The CDR3 spells CASSQGWTPSYEQYV. The CDR3 region has the DNA TGTGCCAGCAGCCAAGGCTGGACCCCATCCTACGAGCAGTACGTC.

This sequence joins TRBV12-3 or TRBV12-4 and TRBJ1-1; possibly TRBD1 for D (6 bases). CDR3 length: 17 amino acids. With 1 base removed from V and 1 base from J, the gap between germline ends came to 16 bases. CDR3 protein: CASSLGLTTGWNTEAFF. CDR3 coding DNA: TGTGCCAGCAGTTTAGGTCTAACGACAGGCTGGAACACTGAAGCTTTCTTT.

This clonotype showed up just once. This chain uses TRBV27 with TRBJ2-7; D gene ambiguous. The V and J ends lost 0 bases and 3 bases respectively, with 12 bases between them. The length of the CDR3 is 15 residues. From germline, CDR1 is MNHEY and CDR2 SMNVEV (reference sequence). Here the CDR3 DNA reads TGTGCCAGCAGTTTATCGGCTAGTTTGTACTACGAGCAGTACGTC. This gives the protein CASSLSASLYYEQYV.